This is a list of T cell receptor beta chains from one sample in a study of cytomegalovirus exposure and HLA in healthy donors. Assay: immunoSEQ multiplex PCR; the TCRdb copy retains only in-frame clones and omits some. The sample lists about 170,000 clones, 73% seen once, with under 7% in the top ten. The sequenced sample consisted of PBMCs. Receptor source: a woman younger than 30 in good health and CMV-seropositive. The conserved cysteine and the conserved F or W are not part of the CDR3 here. Clone size appears in some rows only: once, few, many, or a class for an expanded clone.

clone_size: -; v_call: TRBV5-1; j_call: TRBJ2-2; cdr3_aa: ASSLAARGNTGELF
clone_size: -; v_call: TRBV4-3; j_call: TRBJ1-3; cdr3_aa: ASSQGGQGLDTIY
clone_size: -; v_call: TRBV5-4; j_call: TRBJ1-1; cdr3_aa: ASSFEKGIGEAF
clone_size: -; v_call: TRBV7-9; j_call: TRBJ1-2; cdr3_aa: ASRDAGDVGGYT
clone_size: -; v_call: TRBV4-3; j_call: TRBJ2-7; cdr3_aa: ASSPSGGLYEQY
clone_size: -; v_call: TRBV19; j_call: TRBJ1-2; cdr3_aa: ASSIGGLGGYT
clone_size: -; v_call: TRBV7-9; j_call: TRBJ2-1; cdr3_aa: SSSFTGTSGSYNEQF
clone_size: -; v_call: TRBV19; j_call: TRBJ2-1; cdr3_aa: ASSIDGPAGSNEQF
clone_size: -; v_call: TRBV2; j_call: TRBJ2-7; cdr3_aa: ASSLSYYEQY
clone_size: few; v_call: TRBV11-2; j_call: TRBJ2-1; cdr3_aa: ASSATPQGSYNEQF
clone_size: -; v_call: TRBV2; j_call: TRBJ1-5; cdr3_aa: ASSGQLNQPQH
clone_size: -; v_call: TRBV7-9; j_call: TRBJ1-2; cdr3_aa: ASSPPVGTGDGYT
clone_size: -; v_call: TRBV7-6; j_call: TRBJ1-5; cdr3_aa: ASSPTGGISPQH
clone_size: -; v_call: TRBV28; j_call: TRBJ1-1; cdr3_aa: ASSFYPAGQGKKAEAF
clone_size: once; v_call: TRBV7-2; j_call: TRBJ2-2; cdr3_aa: ASSLQRGGVGELF
clone_size: -; v_call: TRBV28; j_call: TRBJ1-6; cdr3_aa: ASSIMSYGTGNINSPLH